The 21 T cell receptor beta chains reported below all come from one sample, sequenced in a study of T and B cells in COVID-19 patients. Blood genomic DNA input for TRB amplification was roughly 220-500 ng. BIOMED2 TRB-A/B primer pools were used in multiplex TRB PCR. MiXCR, run by TCRdb on the multiplex PCR reads, gives a single entry per CDR3 protein. This table holds 3,000 to 4,500 distinct CDR3 sequences, under 30% found once. Sequencing used blood. These receptor sequences come from a human donor with active COVID-19.

This clonotype is medium-sized within its sample. This CDR3 is CASRSVGGGETQYF. The CDR3 region has the DNA TGTGCCAGCAGATCTGTTGGGGGCGGCGAGACCCAGTACTTC. The chain joins TRBV6-2 or TRBV6-3 to TRBJ2-5; a weak D match, TRBD1 (6 bases). Germline V CDR1 and CDR2: MNHEY, SVGEGT. The length of the CDR3 is 14 residues. The V end was cut by 6 bases, the J end by 5 bases, with 16 bases between.

This clonotype was detected only a few times. The chain combines TRBV2 with TRBJ1-3, with 7 bases matching TRBD1. Germline V lookup: CDR1 SNHLY, CDR2 FYNNEI. J gave up 10 bases and V 6 bases, and 6 bases lay outside the gene matches. The length of the CDR3 is 12 residues. CDR3 loop: CASRNNRGTIYF. As DNA, the CDR3 is TGTGCCAGCAGAAACAACAGGGGAACCATATATTTT.

This chain joins TRBV20-1 and TRBJ2-5, with 7 nucleotides matching TRBD2. Germline CDR1 DFQATT, CDR2 SNEGSKA (reference sequence). The CDR3 consists of 14 residues. Losses at the gene ends were 6 bases for V and 1 base for J; bases not matched to a gene: 8. CDR3 residues: CSAFSGSVQETQYF. For the CDR3, the DNA is TGCAGTGCGTTTAGCGGGTCGGTCCAAGAGACCCAGTACTTC.

The chain joins TRBV6-2 or TRBV6-3 to TRBJ1-1, with no clear D. The CDR3 is 15 amino acids. Germline lookup yields CDR1 MNHEY and CDR2 SVGEGT. Trimming removed 7 bases at V and 3 bases at J, with 18 bases between. The CDR3 region has the DNA TGTGCCAGCAATATGGAGCCCCCAAAGGACACTGAAGCTTTCTTT. Residues: CASNMEPPKDTEAFF.

By share of the sample, this clonotype is medium-sized. The rearrangement joins TRBV27 to TRBJ1-6; 10 bases match TRBD1. The germline gives CDR1 MNHEY, CDR2 SMNVEV (reference sequence). The CDR3 sequence is 13 residues long. J was trimmed by 10 bases and V by 6 bases; bases with no gene match: 3. CDR3 amino acids: CASRLTGGSPLHF. CDR3 sequence (DNA): TGTGCCAGCAGACTGACAGGGGGCTCACCCCTCCACTTT.

The chain uses TRBV5-1 and TRBJ2-3; no clear D. The CDR3 consists of 15 residues. The V gene lost 0 bases and the J gene lost 2 bases, with 10 bases spanning the gap. From germline, CDR1 is SGHRS and CDR2 YFSETQ. The CDR3 spells CASSLGSSFTDTQYF. The CDR3 region has the DNA TGCGCCAGCAGCTTGGGGAGCTCATTCACAGATACGCAGTATTTT.

With respect to this clonotype: One end of the junction varies from germline; a read error may be responsible. V gene TRBV10-3 combines with J gene TRBJ2-7; tentative D call: TRBD2 (7 bases). Germline V gene data show CDR1 as ENHRY and CDR2 as SYGVKD. The CDR3 consists of 14 residues. The CDR3 loop reads CASRLGGGAGEQYF. The CDR3 DNA sequence: TGCGCCAGCAGGCTGGGGGGGGGCGCGGGAGAGCAGTACTTC.

In this sample, this clonotype is medium-sized. The chain employs TRBV18 and TRBJ2-1, with 8 bases aligning to TRBD1. The CDR3 is made up of 15 amino acids. Trimming at V came to 3 bases and at J to 6 bases, leaving 7 bases not matched to a gene. Per germline, CDR1 KGHSH and CDR2 LQKENI. The CDR3 loop is CASSPGTGSFNEQFF. The CDR3 coding sequence is TGTGCCAGCTCACCGGGGACAGGCTCGTTCAATGAGCAGTTCTTC.

Concerning this clonotype itself: A read error may produce the germline difference seen at one junction end. This chain uses TRBV20-1 with TRBJ1-2; 7 nucleotides match TRBD1. This CDR3 has 17 amino acids. Germline CDR1 reads DFQATT; CDR2 reads SNEGSKA (reference sequence). The CDR3, as DNA: TGCAGTGCCAGAGATATGGGGACAGCCACCCCAAACTATGGCTACACCTTC. Protein product: CSARDMGTATPNYGYTF.

By share of the sample, this clonotype is medium-sized. J is TRBJ2-7 and V is TRBV18; D not certain. In germline, CDR1 is KGHSH, CDR2 LQKENI. The CDR3 spans 15 residues. Trimming removed 0 bases from V and 0 bases from J, with 9 bases in between. DNA for the CDR3: TGTGCCAGCTCACCACCTGGACCTGACTCCTACGAGCAGTACTTC. Translated, it gives CASSPPGPDSYEQYF.

This clonotype is medium-sized. The chain combines TRBV6-5 with TRBJ2-3; no definite D call. V was trimmed by 6 bases and J by 5 bases, leaving 21 bases between them. Germline values: CDR1 MNHEY, CDR2 SVGAGI. The CDR3 covers 16 residues. The CDR3 sequence: CASRVVGLSNGDTQYF. As DNA, the CDR3 is TGTGCCAGCAGAGTTGTCGGGCTATCAAATGGAGATACGCAGTATTTT.

This clonotype is medium-sized (0.01 to 0.1%) in the sample. V usage is TRBV29-1 and J usage is TRBJ1-2; 8 bases map to TRBD1. V shed 1 base, J shed 0 bases, and the junction held 1 base outside the gene matches. The CDR3 is 14 amino acids. The germline V gene has CDR1 SQVTM and CDR2 ANQGSEA. Written as DNA, the CDR3 is TGCAGCGTTGAAGCACAGGGGGCTAACTATGGCTACACCTTC. Translation gives CSVEAQGANYGYTF.

V usage is TRBV15 and J usage is TRBJ2-3; 9 bases match TRBD2. This CDR3 has 15 residues. CDR1 and CDR2 from the germline V gene are LNHNV and YYDKDF (reference sequence). V lost 3 bases and J lost 4; bases outside the gene matches: 5. CDR3 residues: CATSRAGLASDTQYF. CDR3 coding DNA: TGTGCCACCAGCAGGGCTGGACTAGCGTCAGATACGCAGTATTTT.

This clonotype was recorded many times. The chain is built from TRBV6-2 or TRBV6-3 and TRBJ2-7; 11 bases are a match to TRBD2. J was trimmed by 2 bases and V by 11 bases; bases with no gene match: 8. CDR1 is MNHEY, CDR2 SVGEGT, per germline. The length of the CDR3 is 14 residues. CDR3 residues: CAVQTSGSAYEQYF. CDR3 in DNA: TGTGCCGTTCAAACTAGCGGGAGCGCCTACGAGCAGTACTTC.

J is TRBJ2-2 and V is TRBV11-3; 10 bases are shared with TRBD1. CDR3 length: 15 residues. J was trimmed by 3 bases and V by 6 bases; bases with no gene match: 4. Looked up from germline, CDR1 is SGHNT and CDR2 is YENEEA. The CDR3 DNA follows: TGTGCCAGCAGGCCGGGACAGGGGTACACCGGGGAGCTGTTTTTT. This sequence encodes CASRPGQGYTGELFF.

By proportion, this clonotype is medium-sized (0.01 to 0.1%). The chain carries TRBV5-4 and TRBJ2-3; TRBD2 matches at 7 bases. The CDR3 spans 15 residues. J lost 3 bases, V lost 4 bases, and 8 bases had no gene match. Per germline, CDR1 SGHNT and CDR2 YYREEE (reference sequence). CDR3 nucleotides: TGTGCCAGCAGCCCCTGGGGGGGGGGAACAGATACGCAGTATTTT. Translation gives CASSPWGGGTDTQYF. Complete variable domain (other parts from reference TRBV5-4 and TRBJ2-3): ETGVTQSPTHLIKTRGQQVTLRCSSQSGHNTVSWYQQALGQGPQFIFQYYREEENGRGNFPPRFSGLQFPNYSSELNVNALELDDSALYLCASSPWGGGTDTQYFGPGTRLTVL.

This clonotype was counted at least ten times. The J gene is TRBJ1-4, the V gene TRBV6-1; D is perhaps TRBD1 (5 bases). This CDR3 region has 15 residues. The V gene lost 4 bases and the J gene lost 8 bases, with 17 bases spanning the gap. CDR1 and CDR2 (germline): MNHNS, SASEGT. The CDR3 is CASSGREGWDEKLFF. The CDR3 nucleotides read TGTGCCAGCAGTGGCCGGGAGGGGTGGGACGAAAAACTGTTTTTT.

By sample share, this clonotype is medium-sized. The gene calls are TRBV6-5 and TRBJ2-1; TRBD1 matches at 8 bases. Losses at the gene ends were 6 bases for V and 7 bases for J; bases not matched to a gene: 11. The germline CDR1 and CDR2 sequences are MNHEY and SVGAGI. This CDR3 has 15 residues. The CDR3 DNA follows: TGTGCCAGCAGCCGTACTGGGAGACAGGGGAATGAGCAGTTCTTC. It codes for CASSRTGRQGNEQFF.

This clonotype is categorized as medium-sized. This chain connects TRBV19 to TRBJ1-1; no clear D gene. V was pared by 4 bases and J by 5 bases, with 17 bases between. Germline CDR1 reads LNHDA; CDR2 reads SQIVND (reference sequence). The CDR3 runs 15 residues. For the CDR3, the DNA is TGTGCCAGTAGTAGCTACCAGGCCATGTGGACTGAAGCTTTCTTT. Its translation is CASSSYQAMWTEAFF.

This clonotype qualifies as hyperexpanded. V usage is TRBV6-5 and J usage is TRBJ2-5; D call uncertain. The CDR3 sequence is 14 residues long. Germline V gives CDR1 MNHEY, CDR2 SVGAGI. V lost 2 bases and J lost 0, with 7 bases in between. This CDR3 reads CASSYVPNQETQYF. CDR3 bases: TGTGCCAGCAGTTACGTACCAAACCAAGAGACCCAGTACTTC.

By share of the sample, this clonotype is medium-sized. This sequence joins TRBV6-5 and TRBJ2-7, with unresolved D. Germline V lookup: CDR1 MNHEY, CDR2 SVGAGI. With 2 bases removed from V and 1 base from J, the gap between germline ends came to 15 bases. This CDR3 has 16 amino acids. The CDR3 coding sequence is TGTGCCAGCAGTTACCGCACACCAAGTACGTCCTACGAGCAGTACTTC. Its protein is CASSYRTPSTSYEQYF.